This TCR beta chain came from a study of blood T cell repertoires in COVID-19. For the study at large: The samples span acute and convalescent COVID-19 from the United States, Italy and Spain. Sources were T cells, B-cell-depleted T cells, or PBMCs; the material itself was cDNA or gDNA.

The Seattle patients, enrolled during active infection, were followed longitudinally. The CDR3 sequence is 13 residues long. Per the germline V gene, CDR1 is GTSNPN and CDR2 is SVGIG (reference sequence). V lost 2 bases, J lost 2 bases, and 2 bases stayed unmatched. Comments on this clone: Different DNA sequences within this sample yield the same CDR3.

Study processing details: The assay estimated nucleated cells by amplifying reference gene primers. The data were produced by immunoSEQ multiplex PCR, yet TCRdb's version contains in-frame clones alone and is incomplete. Clonal size and the V and J genes are those of that table, whereas D and trimming came from the DNA. The sample includes approximately 300,000 clones, about 93% of them seen just once. This sequence was found in a woman aged 25 to 39 with COVID-19, enrolled during active disease. Sequencing used peripheral blood. The gene calls are TRBV30 and TRBJ2-7, with TRBD1 matching over 8 bases. The CDR3 DNA reads as TGTGCCTGGAGTACAGGGGGACCCTACGAGCAGTACTTC. It is translated as CAWSTGGPYEQYF.